This T cell receptor (beta chain) was found in a study of blood T cell repertoires in COVID-19. V was pared by 2 bases and J by 5 bases, with 13 bases between. The CDR3 runs 15 residues. Germline V gives CDR1 SGHTA, CDR2 FQGTGA. The method was immunoSEQ multiplex PCR; TCRdb's version includes in-frame clones alone and lacks a portion of them. This sample has tens of thousands of clones, with 75% to 90% found just once. This clonotype originated in a human donor in a cohort sampled during active COVID-19. The J gene is TRBJ2-1, the V gene TRBV7-3, with TRBD2 as a possible D gene (5 bases). The specimen sequenced was peripheral blood. CDR3 nucleotides: TGTGCCAGCAGCTTAGGGCCTCCCGGGAACAATGAGCAGTTCTTC. Translating gives CASSLGPPGNNEQFF.